These 15 T cell receptor beta chains originate from one sample sequenced in a study of T cell repertoires in cytomegalovirus infection (dated by TCRdb to the late 2010s). This sample was sequenced with an Illumina HiSeq 1500. TCRdb itself trimmed the public reads at Q25 with fastp, ran MiXCR and retained productive beta chains. CDR3 protein duplicates are merged, each entry listing the most common genes and DNA. For this sample there are about 180,000 distinct CDR3 sequences; approximately 15% appear just once. The ten most abundant clones make up over 25% of the sample. Sequencing was carried out using PBMCs. The receptors come from a human donor in good health (CMV status not recorded). Some clones in this sample may be carry-over from other donors' samples.

In its sample, this clonotype was seen many times. The rearrangement joins TRBV7-2 to TRBJ1-1, with D unclear. V was cut by 1 base and J by 0 bases, with 9 bases left in between. The CDR3 sequence is 15 residues long. The germline CDR1 and CDR2 sequences are SGHTA and FQGNSA. The CDR3 is CASSLGATLNTEAFF. In DNA, the CDR3 is TGTGCCAGCAGCTTAGGGGCCACCTTGAACACTGAAGCTTTCTTT.

V is TRBV10-3 and J is TRBJ2-7, with 10 bases aligning to TRBD2. Germline lookup yields CDR1 ENHRY and CDR2 SYGVKD. V lost 4 bases and J lost 1; bases outside the gene matches: 19. The CDR3 covers 20 residues. CDR3 nucleotide sequence: TGTGCCATCAGTGGGCCTGGGGCTAGCGGGAGTCGTGTTGGGTCCTACGAGCAGTACTTC. Protein sequence: CAISGPGASGSRVGSYEQYF.

This chain links TRBV7-9 with TRBJ2-1, with unresolved D. Germline V gene sequence: CDR1 SEHNR, CDR2 FQNEAQ (reference sequence). The CDR3 has 16 residues. V lost 5 bases, J lost 0 bases, and 14 bases lay in between. CDR3 loop: CASSPKRAVSYNEQFF. DNA for the CDR3: TGTGCCAGCAGCCCCAAAAGGGCGGTCTCCTACAATGAGCAGTTCTTC.

This clonotype was observed many times. The chain couples TRBV7-8 to TRBJ2-3; either TRBD1 or TRBD2 may fit D (6 bases each). Germline CDR1 reads SGHVS; CDR2 reads FQNEAQ. This CDR3 has 15 residues. The V end was cut by 5 bases, the J end by 6 bases, with 18 bases between. The CDR3 protein is CASSPRRGVRDTQYF. In DNA form, the CDR3 reads TGTGCCAGCAGCCCACGTAGGGGGGTGAGGGATACGCAGTATTTT.

The chain employs TRBV2 and TRBJ2-1; D possibly corresponds to TRBD1 (7 bases). The CDR3 is 14 amino acids. The V end was cut by 4 bases, the J end by 6 bases, with 13 bases between. CDR1 and CDR2 (germline): SNHLY, FYNNEI. The CDR3, as DNA: TGTGCCAGCAGTGTCAACAGGGGAGGCAATGAGCAGTTCTTC. Translation gives CASSVNRGGNEQFF. Drawing the rest from reference TRBV2 and TRBJ2-1, the complete variable domain is EPEVTQTPSHQVTQMGQEVILRCVPISNHLYFYWYRQILGQKVEFLVSFYNNEISEKSEIFDDQFSVERPDGSNFTLKIRSTKLEDSAMYFCASSVNRGGNEQFFGPGTRLTVL.

V and J are TRBV5-4 and TRBJ2-3; 8 bases match TRBD2. The CDR3 totals 15 residues. V was clipped by 3 bases and J by 4 bases; unmatched bases: 7. Germline CDR1 is SGHNT and CDR2 is YYREEE (reference sequence). Written as DNA, the CDR3 is TGTGCCAGCAGCTCGGGAGCGGGAGAGGCAGATACGCAGTATTTT. This codes for CASSSGAGEADTQYF.

Many counts were recorded for this clonotype. The gene calls are TRBV7-6 and TRBJ2-3; 14 positions match TRBD2. This CDR3 has 18 residues. Germline CDR1 SGHVS, CDR2 FNYEAQ. V gave up 4 bases and J gave up 0 bases; unmatched junction bases: 6. The CDR3 coding sequence is TGTGCCAGCAGCTCGGGGACTAGCGGGGGCCTTAGCACAGATACGCAGTATTTT. Residues: CASSSGTSGGLSTDTQYF.

This clonotype has ten or more counts. The chain combines TRBV28 with TRBJ1-5, with 10 bases fitting TRBD1. This CDR3 has 17 amino acids. V shed 5 bases, J shed 6 bases, and the junction held 13 bases outside the gene matches. In germline, CDR1 is MDHEN, CDR2 SYDVKM. The CDR3 DNA sequence: TGTGCCAGCAGTCTCATTATGGGACAGGGGAAGCGTCAGCCCCAGCATTTT. It specifies CASSLIMGQGKRQPQHF.

The sample holds many counts of this clonotype. The chain recombines TRBV7-9 with TRBJ1-2, with 8 bases lining up with TRBD1. Looked up from germline, CDR1 is SEHNR and CDR2 is FQNEAQ (reference sequence). V shed 5 bases, J shed 4 bases, and the junction held 12 bases outside the gene matches. The CDR3 runs 16 residues. The DNA of the CDR3 is TGTGCCAGCAGCAGGGGAACCGGGACAGGAAGCTATGGCTACACCTTC. This codes for CASSRGTGTGSYGYTF.

This clonotype has ten or more counts. The chain joins TRBV7-8 to TRBJ2-2, with TRBD1 as a possible D gene (6 bases). The CDR3 is 15 residues long. V was shortened by 4 bases and J by 4 bases, with 13 bases between the two germline ends. CDR1 is SGHVS, CDR2 FQNEAQ, per germline. The CDR3 region is CASSYQQGFTGELFF. The CDR3 coding sequence is TGTGCCAGCAGCTACCAACAGGGTTTCACCGGGGAGCTGTTTTTT.

This clonotype was counted only a few times. A much larger clone lies one base from this, so it may be a read error. The CDR3 DNA sequence: TGTGCCAGCAGCTTATCAGGGAACACCGGGGAGCTGTTTTTT. This encodes CASSLSGNTGELFF. The rearrangement joins TRBV7-3 to TRBJ2-2; D uncertain. The germline V and J ends were trimmed by 2 bases and 1 base, with 5 bases remaining between them. Germline V gene data show CDR1 as SGHTA and CDR2 as FQGTGA. This CDR3 contains 14 residues. The full variable domain, with the rest looked up from reference TRBV7-3 and TRBJ2-2, is GAGVSQTPSNKVTEKGKYVELRCDPISGHTALYWYRQSLGQGPEFLIYFQGTGAADDSGLPNDRFFAVRPEGSVSTLKIQRTERGDSAVYLCASSLSGNTGELFFGEGSRLTVL.

V is TRBV5-1 and J is TRBJ1-5; 8 bases agree with TRBD1. This CDR3 contains 16 residues. V shed 4 bases and J 0 bases; nucleotides not matched to a gene: 6. Germline assignment: CDR1 SGHRS and CDR2 YFSETQ. The CDR3 is CASSTGTGNSNQPQHF. CDR3 nucleotides: TGCGCCAGCAGCACCGGGACAGGAAATAGCAATCAGCCCCAGCATTTT. The full variable domain, its missing parts supplied by reference TRBV5-1 and TRBJ1-5, is KAGVTQTPRYLIKTRGQQVTLSCSPISGHRSVSWYQQTPGQGLQFLFEYFSETQRNKGNFPGRFSGRQFSNSRSEMNVSTLELGDSALYLCASSTGTGNSNQPQHFGDGTRLSIL.

The chain links TRBV19 to TRBJ2-1; D may be TRBD2 (5 bases). With 3 bases removed from V and 0 bases from J, the gap between germline ends came to 15 bases. The CDR3 loop spans 17 amino acids. The germline V gene encodes CDR1 LNHDA and CDR2 SQIVND (reference sequence). The CDR3 nucleotides are TGTGCCAGTAGTATCGGGTCGACTGGGAGCTCCTACAATGAGCAGTTCTTC. Protein product: CASSIGSTGSSYNEQFF.

This clonotype has ten or more counts. V gene TRBV20-1 combines with J gene TRBJ1-6; unclear D gene. The CDR3 has 17 residues. V was pared by 5 bases and J by 0 bases, with 17 bases between. Germline V lookup: CDR1 DFQATT, CDR2 SNEGSKA (reference sequence). CDR3 DNA sequence: TGCAGTGCTTTTCTAGTGGGCGTGAGCTCCTATAATTCACCCCTCCACTTT. Residues: CSAFLVGVSSYNSPLHF.

This clonotype has just a few counts. The V gene is TRBV6-5, the J gene TRBJ2-1; D gene unclear. This CDR3 is 14 amino acids long. The germline CDR1 and CDR2 sequences are MNHEY and SVGAGI. Trimming shortened V by 6 bases and J by 1 base, and 10 bases separated the two germline ends. The CDR3 nucleotides read TGTGCCAGCAGCCGCCCCGGGTCCTACAATGAGCAGTTCTTC. As protein: CASSRPGSYNEQFF.